The source of this T cell receptor beta chain is a study of T-cell reconstitution after alpha-beta-depleted transplantation in children. Regarding the study as a whole: Newly made T cells mostly supplied T-cell counts and diversity one year after transplant.

Unique molecular identifiers featured in how the TCRbeta library was prepared. TCRdb analysed the PCR reads with MiXCR anew, one entry per CDR3 protein. This table holds around 240,000 distinct CDR3 sequences, just under 8.5% found once. The CDR3 has 15 residues. Germline CDR1 reads SGHRS; CDR2 reads YFSETQ. V gave up 7 bases and J gave up 4 bases, with 17 bases separating them. This clonotype occurred many times. What it binds is not known. The receptor was derived from a male patient younger than 18 who had a stem cell transplant for acute lymphoblastic leukemia, so the T cells may come from the graft donor. The chain recombines TRBV5-1 with TRBJ2-2; perhaps TRBD2 as D (7 bases). The sequencing here drew on PBMCs, mostly from graft donor cells, taken 180 days after TCRalphabeta/CD19-depleted stem cell transplant. CDR3 in amino acids: CASGQGGAGTGELFF. CDR3 nucleotide sequence: TGCGCCAGCGGGCAAGGGGGGGCCGGCACCGGGGAGCTGTTTTTT.